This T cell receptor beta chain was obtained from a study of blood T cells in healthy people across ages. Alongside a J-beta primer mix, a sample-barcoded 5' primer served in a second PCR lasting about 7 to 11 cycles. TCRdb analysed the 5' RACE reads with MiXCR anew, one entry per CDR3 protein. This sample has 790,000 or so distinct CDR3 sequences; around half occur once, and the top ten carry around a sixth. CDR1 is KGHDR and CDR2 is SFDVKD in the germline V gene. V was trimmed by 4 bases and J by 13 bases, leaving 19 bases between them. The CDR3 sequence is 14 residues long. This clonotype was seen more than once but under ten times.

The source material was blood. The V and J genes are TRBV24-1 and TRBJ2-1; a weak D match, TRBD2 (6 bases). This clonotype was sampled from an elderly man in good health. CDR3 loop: CATSEPGLRETQFF. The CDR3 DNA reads TGTGCCACCAGTGAACCGGGACTCAGGGAGACCCAGTTCTTC.